Here is one TCR beta chain with its context. Its specificity is unknown. PCR used 60 Vbeta primers and 13 Jbeta primers. The table came from immunoSEQ multiplex PCR; TCRdb's copy has only in-frame clones and leaves some out. The sample holds more than 150,000 clones; about 80% are singletons and the top ten take around 1.5%. These data belong to a study of cytomegalovirus exposure and HLA in healthy donors. Trimming took 0 bases from V and 7 from J, leaving 9 bases between them. There are 14 residues in the CDR3. The germline gives CDR1 WNHNN, CDR2 SYGVQD (reference sequence). Findings and limits, study-wide: In an earlier analysis, about 87% or about 30%: the productive usage of most TCR beta V segments. Later analysis showed most CMV-associated TCR beta chains appearing HLA-restricted. Published work reported that the classifier diagnosed cytomegalovirus status with high specificity and sensitivity. In vitro confirmation showed three CMV-associated chains to be CMV antigen specific.

The clonotype comes from a man aged 35-49 years in good health and CMV-seronegative. Sequencing was carried out using PBMCs. V is TRBV10-1 and J is TRBJ2-2, with D perhaps TRBD2 (6 bases). The CDR3 sequence: CASSESGGGGELFF. The CDR3 DNA is TGCGCCAGCAGTGAGTCGGGGGGTGGCGGGGAGCTGTTTTTT.